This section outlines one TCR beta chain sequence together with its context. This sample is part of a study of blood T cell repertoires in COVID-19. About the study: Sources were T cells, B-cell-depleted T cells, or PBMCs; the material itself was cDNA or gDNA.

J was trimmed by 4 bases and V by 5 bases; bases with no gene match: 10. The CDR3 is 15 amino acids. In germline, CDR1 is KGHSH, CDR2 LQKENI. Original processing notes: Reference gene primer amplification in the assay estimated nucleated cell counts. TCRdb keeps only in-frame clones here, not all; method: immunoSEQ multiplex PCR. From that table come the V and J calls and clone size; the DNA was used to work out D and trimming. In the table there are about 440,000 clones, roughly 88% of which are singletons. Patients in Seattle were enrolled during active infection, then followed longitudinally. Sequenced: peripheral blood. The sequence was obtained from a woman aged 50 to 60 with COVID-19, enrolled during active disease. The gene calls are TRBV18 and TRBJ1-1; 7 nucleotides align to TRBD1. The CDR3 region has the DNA TGTGCCAGCTCAGGTACAGGGGCGAACTCCACTGAAGCTTTCTTT. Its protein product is CASSGTGANSTEAFF.